These T cell receptor beta chains were read from a single sample in a study of siplizumab effects on memory and regulatory T cells. Produced via immunoSEQ multiplex PCR; TCRdb's table is partial and in-frame only. The sample holds under 7,500 clones, 60% to 75% seen once. Source material: effector memory CD8+ T cells sorted from blood. These receptors came from a human donor in good health. Each CDR3 is given with its conserved first and last residue. The D gene is left open where the match is weak. The listing skips clone size in some rows; elsewhere it reads once, few, many or a size class.

V gene	J gene	D gene	clone size	CDR3 DNA	CDR3 protein
TRBV6-4	TRBJ2-5	TRBD2	NA	TGTGCCAGCAGTGAGGAGACTAGCGGGGGTCAAGAGACCCAGTACTTC	CASSEETSGGQETQYF
TRBV19	TRBJ2-7	TRBD1	NA	TGTGCCAGTAGTATTGGACAGGGGCTCTACGAGCAGTACTTC	CASSIGQGLYEQYF
TRBV4-1	TRBJ2-7	NA	once	TGCGCCAGCAGCCGAGACAACGCCTACGAGCAGTACTTC	CASSRDNAYEQYF
TRBV29-1	TRBJ2-7	TRBD1	NA	TGCAGCGTTGAGACAGGGGTTACGGACGAGCAGTACTTC	CSVETGVTDEQYF
TRBV30	TRBJ2-1	TRBD2	NA	TGTGCCTGGAGCCGACTAGCGGGAGGATACAATGAGCAGTTCTTC	CAWSRLAGGYNEQFF
TRBV7-3	TRBJ2-7	NA	NA	TGTGCCAGCAGCCCGACCTCCGTCTCCTACGAGCAGTACTTC	CASSPTSVSYEQYF
TRBV6-6	TRBJ1-1	NA	NA	TGTGCCAGCAGTTACCAAGGGAACACTGAAGCTTTCTTT	CASSYQGNTEAFF
TRBV28	TRBJ1-1	TRBD1	NA	TGTGCCAGCAGTAGACAGGGCCCTGAAGCTTTCTTT	CASSRQGPEAFF
TRBV6-6	TRBJ2-1	TRBD1	NA	TGTGCCAGCAGTCGGGACAGGGGGGATGAGCAGTTCTTC	CASSRDRGDEQFF
TRBV30	TRBJ1-1	TRBD1	medium-sized	TGTGCCTGGAGTGTATGGGGACAGGGGATGAGGACTGAAGCTTTCTTT	CAWSVWGQGMRTEAFF
TRBV28	TRBJ2-3	NA	NA	TGTGCCAGCAGTGGGACCTCTGATACGCAGTATTTT	CASSGTSDTQYF
TRBV28	TRBJ2-1	TRBD1	once	TGTGCCAGCAGTTCACCGACAGGGGGTTATGAGCAGTTCTTC	CASSSPTGGYEQFF
TRBV19	TRBJ1-4	NA	few	TGTGCCAGTAAAAGAAATGAAAAACTGTTTTTT	CASKRNEKLFF
TRBV5-4	TRBJ2-5	TRBD1	NA	TGTGCCAGCAGCTTGCCGGTGGGACAGGCAGAGACCCAGTACTTC	CASSLPVGQAETQYF
TRBV11-3	TRBJ2-1	TRBD1	medium-sized	TGTGCCAGCAGCTTCACAGGGGGTTACAATGAGCAGTTCTTC	CASSFTGGYNEQFF
TRBV6-5	TRBJ1-5	TRBD1	once	TGTGCCAGCCGGAGGACAGGGAGGAATCAGCCCCAGCATTTT	CASRRTGRNQPQHF
TRBV6-5	TRBJ1-1	NA	NA	TGTGCCAGCAGTTCCGGGACCGCGAACACTGAAGCTTTCTTT	CASSSGTANTEAFF
TRBV10-1	TRBJ1-2	TRBD1	NA	TGCGCCAGCAGTGGGACGACAGGGAAAGCTAACTATGGCTACACCTTC	CASSGTTGKANYGYTF
TRBV2	TRBJ2-3	NA	NA	TGTGCCAGCTCCTGGGGGAGCACCTCCCGCACAGATACGCAGTATTTT	CASSWGSTSRTDTQYF
TRBV6-5	TRBJ2-2	NA	NA	TGTGCCAGCAGTTTGACAGCGGAATGGACCGGGGAGCTGTTTTTT	CASSLTAEWTGELFF
TRBV28	TRBJ1-2	NA	medium-sized	TGTGCCAGCAGCGAAGGGGGAACAGGGTGGCCCCTTTTC	CASSEGGTGWPLF
TRBV27	TRBJ2-3	TRBD2	NA	TGTGCCAGCAGTTCGACTAGCGGGAGATTGGATACGCAGTATTTT	CASSSTSGRLDTQYF
TRBV30	TRBJ2-4	TRBD2	NA	TGTGCCTGGAACCCGGGACTAGCGGGAGTCAAAAACATTCAGTACTTC	CAWNPGLAGVKNIQYF
TRBV27	TRBJ2-7	TRBD2	large	TGTGCCAGCAGTTCCAGACTAGCGGGAGGGTCCTACGAGCAGTACTTC	CASSSRLAGGSYEQYF
TRBV5-1	TRBJ1-2	TRBD1	NA	TGCGCCAGCAGCACTGACAGGGGGCACTATGGCTACACCTTC	CASSTDRGHYGYTF
TRBV9	TRBJ2-5	TRBD2	NA	TGTGCCAGCAGCGCCCCTAGCGGGAGGGCCGGTGAGACCCAGTACTTC	CASSAPSGRAGETQYF
TRBV19	TRBJ2-2	NA	NA	TGTGCCAGTATGTCGGGCGAGGGAAGCGCGAACACCGGGGAGCTGTTTTTT	CASMSGEGSANTGELFF
TRBV5-1	TRBJ2-6	NA	large	TGCGCCATTGGCCACTCCTCTGGGGCCAACGTCCTGACTTTC	CAIGHSSGANVLTF
TRBV5-1	TRBJ2-7	TRBD2	NA	TGCGCCAGCAGCTCGGGACTAGCGGGGGGCCGCACCTACGAGCAGTACTTC	CASSSGLAGGRTYEQYF
TRBV6-1	TRBJ2-7	TRBD2	NA	TGTGCCAGCGACCTAGAGGGGACTAGTGCGTACGAGCAGTACTTC	CASDLEGTSAYEQYF
TRBV29-1	TRBJ2-1	NA	NA	TGCAGCGCCGCTGGACTGACCGTCAATGAGCAGTTCTTC	CSAAGLTVNEQFF
TRBV7-6	TRBJ2-3	NA	NA	TGTGCCAGCAGCTTAGACGGGAGTAGCACAGATACGCAGTATTTT	CASSLDGSSTDTQYF
TRBV25-1	TRBJ2-1	TRBD1	NA	TGTGCCAGCAGTGAATGGGACAGCTACAATGAGCAGTTCTTC	CASSEWDSYNEQFF
TRBV5-6	TRBJ2-2	NA	few	TGTGCCAGCAGCTTGATCCCCGGGGAGCTGTTTTTT	CASSLIPGELFF
TRBV19	TRBJ1-2	NA	NA	TGTGCCAGTAGTCATCCAGGAGGCCCTCCCACCTTC	CASSHPGGPPTF